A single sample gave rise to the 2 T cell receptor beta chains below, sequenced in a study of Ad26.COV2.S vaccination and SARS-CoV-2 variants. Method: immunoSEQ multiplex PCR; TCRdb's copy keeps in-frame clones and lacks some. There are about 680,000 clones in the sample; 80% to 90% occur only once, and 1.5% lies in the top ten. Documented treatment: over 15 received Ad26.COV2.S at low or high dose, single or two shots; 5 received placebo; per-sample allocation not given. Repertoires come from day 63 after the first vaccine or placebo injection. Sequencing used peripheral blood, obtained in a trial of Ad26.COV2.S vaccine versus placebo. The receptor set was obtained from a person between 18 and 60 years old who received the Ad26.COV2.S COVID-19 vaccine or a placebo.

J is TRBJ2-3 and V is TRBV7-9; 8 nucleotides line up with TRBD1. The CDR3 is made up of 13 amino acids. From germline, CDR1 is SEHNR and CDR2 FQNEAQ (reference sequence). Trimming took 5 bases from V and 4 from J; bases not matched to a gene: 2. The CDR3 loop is CASSGQGPDTQYF. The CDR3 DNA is TGTGCCAGCAGCGGACAGGGTCCAGATACGCAGTATTTT.

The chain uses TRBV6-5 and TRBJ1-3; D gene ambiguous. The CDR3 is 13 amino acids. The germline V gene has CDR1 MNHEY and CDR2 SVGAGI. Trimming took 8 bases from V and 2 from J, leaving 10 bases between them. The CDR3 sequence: CASWAVTGNTIYF. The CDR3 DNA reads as TGTGCCAGCTGGGCTGTCACTGGAAACACCATATATTTT.